These 15 T cell receptor beta chains were sequenced from one sample in a study of cytomegalovirus exposure and HLA in healthy donors. PCR amplification relied on 60 Vbeta primers (plus 13 Jbeta primers). Produced via immunoSEQ multiplex PCR; TCRdb's table is partial and in-frame only. This sample yields about 120,000 clones, of which around three quarters are seen a single time; 3.3% belongs to the top ten. Sample: PBMCs. These receptors all come from a male donor in good health and CMV-seronegative.

Remarks on this clone: A junction boundary mismatches the germline segment, possibly from a read error. The chain couples TRBV19 to TRBJ1-4; 7 nucleotides match TRBD1. The CDR3 has 13 residues. Germline V gives CDR1 LNHDA, CDR2 SQIVND (reference sequence). CDR3 DNA sequence: TGTGCCACTAGTGACAGGGCGGGTGAAAAACTGTTTTTT. Translating gives CATSDRAGEKLFF.

This clone was counted once. This rearrangement joins TRBV7-9 to TRBJ1-2; D gene uncertain. CDR3 length: 15 residues. Germline V lookup: CDR1 SEHNR, CDR2 FQNEAQ (reference sequence). Trimming shortened V by 0 bases and J by 2 bases, and 10 bases separated the two germline ends. The CDR3 sequence is CASSLALSSNYGYTF. The CDR3 DNA reads TGTGCCAGCAGCTTAGCGCTGAGCTCCAACTATGGCTACACCTTC.

J is TRBJ2-7 and V is TRBV5-1, with D possibly being TRBD1 (5 bases). Germline loops: CDR1 SGHRS, CDR2 YFSETQ. Trimming stripped 5 bases from V and 7 bases from J, with 16 bases between. The length of the CDR3 is 13 residues. The CDR3 DNA follows: TGCGCCAGCAGAAGGGGTTTGTTCGATGAGCAGTACTTC. It translates to CASRRGLFDEQYF.

V usage is TRBV7-9 and J usage is TRBJ1-2; D is unresolved. Between the trimmed V and J ends, which lost 5 bases and 0 bases, there was a span of 4 bases. Germline CDR1 reads SEHNR; CDR2 reads FQNEAQ (reference sequence). This CDR3 region has 12 residues. Here the CDR3 reads CASSQSNYGYTF. CDR3 sequence (DNA): TGTGCCAGCAGCCAGTCTAACTATGGCTACACCTTC.

This chain uses TRBV9 with TRBJ2-1; D ambiguous. CDR1 SGDLS and CDR2 YYNGEE come from the germline V gene. Trimming took off 4 bases at V and 7 bases at J, with 6 bases between the two ends. The CDR3 is 11 amino acids. In DNA, the CDR3 is TGTGCCAGCAGCACCCAGAATGAGCAGTTCTTC. Protein: CASSTQNEQFF.

Comments on this clone: Relative to the germline gene, one junction end is altered; a read error may explain this. This chain connects TRBV30 to TRBJ2-6; TRBD1 matches 8 bases. Germline V gene lookup returns CDR1 GTSNPN and CDR2 SVGIG (reference sequence). The length of the CDR3 is 17 residues. The CDR3 reads CAWSGDRTSSGANGLTF. In DNA, the CDR3 is TGTGCCTGGAGCGGGGACAGGACCAGCTCTGGGGCCAACGGCCTGACTTTC.

The gene calls are TRBV5-1 and TRBJ2-1, with D possibly being TRBD2 (5 bases). Trimming removed 6 bases at V and 4 bases at J, with 11 bases between. The CDR3 is 13 residues long. Per germline, CDR1 SGHRS and CDR2 YFSETQ. The CDR3 nucleotides read TGCGCCAGCACCCTCGGCGGGTACAATGAGCAGTTCTTC. Protein sequence: CASTLGGYNEQFF.

This chain connects TRBV5-5 to TRBJ2-1; 7 bases are shared with TRBD1. Germline V gene data show CDR1 as SGHKS and CDR2 as YYEKEE (reference sequence). Unmatched junction bases numbered 5, after V lost 4 bases and J lost 4 bases. There are 14 residues in the CDR3. CDR3 amino acids: CASSVGDSYNEQFF. The CDR3, as DNA: TGTGCCAGCAGCGTCGGGGACAGTTACAATGAGCAGTTCTTC.

A remark on this clone: A junction end diverges from the germline sequence, so it may reflect a read error. The chain has TRBV7-9 and TRBJ2-6, with D tentatively TRBD2 (6 bases). The CDR3 is 18 residues long. Germline V CDR1 and CDR2: SEHNR, FQNEAQ (reference sequence). CDR3 nucleotide sequence: TGTTCCAGCAGCCCGGGTGGAGGGAGGCTCTCTGGGGCCAACGTCCTGACTTTC. It codes for CSSSPGGGRLSGANVLTF.

This chain joins TRBV2 and TRBJ2-2; 7 bases match TRBD1. V trimming: 6 bases; J trimming: 4 bases; junction bases outside the gene matches: 11. This CDR3 is 16 amino acids long. The germline V gene encodes CDR1 SNHLY and CDR2 FYNNEI. CDR3 region: CASRDLGTAITGELFF. CDR3 bases: TGTGCCAGCAGGGACCTTGGGACAGCGATCACCGGGGAGCTGTTTTTT.

Only a few counts were recorded for this clone. The V and J genes are TRBV5-4 and TRBJ2-7; D may be TRBD1 (6 bases). Per the germline V gene, CDR1 is SGHNT and CDR2 is YYREEE (reference sequence). V gave up 4 bases and J gave up 1 base, with 12 bases separating them. This CDR3 is 14 amino acids long. The CDR3 region is CASSVYRESYEQYF. The CDR3 nucleotides are TGTGCCAGCAGCGTCTACAGGGAATCCTACGAGCAGTACTTC.

The chain links TRBV15 to TRBJ2-2, with 10 nucleotides matching TRBD1. Germline V lookup: CDR1 LNHNV, CDR2 YYDKDF (reference sequence). J lost 5 bases, V lost 1 base, and 1 base had no gene match. The length of the CDR3 is 15 residues. The CDR3 coding sequence is TGTGCCACCAGCAGAGGGGACAGGGGAACCGGGGAGCTGTTTTTT. Protein product: CATSRGDRGTGELFF.

This clone was found a few times. The rearrangement uses TRBV10-2 and TRBJ2-3; 16 nucleotides agree with TRBD2. CDR1 and CDR2 (germline): WSHSY, SAAADI. The CDR3 runs 16 residues. With 7 bases clipped from V and 4 bases from J, the junction kept 5 bases outside the gene matches. CDR3 nucleotide sequence: TGCGCCAGCACCGGGACTAGCGGGGGGGCCGCAGATACGCAGTATTTT. Residues: CASTGTSGGAADTQYF.

The gene calls are TRBV25-1 and TRBJ1-1, with D perhaps matching TRBD1 (5 bases). Trimming removed 4 bases from V and 11 bases from J, with 11 bases in between. The germline CDR1 and CDR2 sequences are MGHDK and SYGVNS. This CDR3 contains 11 residues. The DNA of the CDR3 is TGTGCCAGCAGTGGGAGACAGAGGGCTTTCTTT. This sequence encodes CASSGRQRAFF.

The rearrangement uses TRBV6-1 and TRBJ1-4, with TRBD1 matching over 8 bases. The V gene end was trimmed by 4 bases and the J gene end by 7 bases; junction bases not matched to a gene: 2. The CDR3 contains 13 residues. Germline V gene data show CDR1 as MNHNS and CDR2 as SASEGT. The CDR3 loop reads CASSGDRGEKLFF. The DNA of the CDR3 is TGTGCCAGCAGTGGAGACAGGGGTGAAAAACTGTTTTTT.